What follows are 25 T cell receptor beta chains derived from one specimen sequenced in a study of human T cells and chemical hapten exposure. TCRdb re-analysed the RACE reads in MiXCR, keeping a single row per CDR3 protein. The top ten clones hold around 5% of a sample with some 84,000 distinct CDR3 sequences, less than 11% of them seen once. The time point: patch test 2, 6 weeks after DPC sensitization. Treatment reported: therapeutic diphenylcyclopropenone sensitization with weekly scalp DPC. Sequences were derived from whole blood, sampled in connection with sensitization to the hapten diphenylcyclopropenone (DPC). Receptor source: a woman between 50 and 59 years old with alopecia areata. Some clones in this sample may be carry-over from other donors' samples.

This clonotype was counted ten times or more. The rearrangement links TRBV29-1 to TRBJ2-6; D gene unclear. CDR1 is SQVTM, CDR2 ANQGSEA, per germline. The CDR3 has 15 residues. With 7 bases removed from V and 1 base from J, the gap between germline ends came to 14 bases. The CDR3 loop reads CSARTTLSGANVLTF. In nucleotides, the CDR3 is TGCAGCGCCCGGACGACATTATCTGGGGCCAACGTCCTGACTTTC.

Only a few counts were recorded for this clonotype. The rearrangement joins TRBV12-3 or TRBV12-4 to TRBJ2-7; 10 bases map to TRBD1. The CDR3 covers 15 residues. The V and J ends lost 3 bases and 5 bases, in that order; junction bases with no gene match: 7. CDR3 amino acids: CASSFTGQGIDEQYF. The DNA for the CDR3 is TGTGCCAGCAGTTTTACGGGACAGGGGATCGACGAGCAGTACTTC.

This clonotype was found many times. This chain joins TRBV24-1 and TRBJ1-2; 10 bases are shared with TRBD1. J gave up 4 bases and V 4 bases, and 2 bases lay outside the gene matches. The CDR3 has 14 residues. Germline-derived CDR1 and CDR2 are KGHDR and SFDVKD. CDR3 protein: CATSDRTGGYGYTF. Written as DNA, the CDR3 is TGTGCCACCAGTGACCGGACAGGGGGCTATGGCTACACCTTC.

This sequence joins TRBV29-1 and TRBJ2-1; maybe TRBD2 (5 bases). The ends were cut back, 8 bases at V and 15 bases at J, with 17 bases in the middle. The V gene's germline CDR1 is SQVTM and CDR2 ANQGSEA. The CDR3 sequence is 10 residues long. The CDR3 sequence: CSPRAPGLFF. CDR3 DNA sequence: TGCAGCCCCCGGGCCCCCGGACTGTTCTTC.

The table lists this clonotype with a few counts. This chain uses TRBV6-5 with TRBJ1-4; possible D gene TRBD1, 6 bases. The V end lost 6 bases, the J end lost 7 bases, and 21 bases lay between the germline ends. The CDR3 contains 16 residues. Germline V gene sequence: CDR1 MNHEY, CDR2 SVGAGI. DNA for the CDR3: TGTGCCAGCAGACCCCGGACAGACCGAATGGGTGAAAAACTGTTTTTT. Translation gives CASRPRTDRMGEKLFF.

The gene calls are TRBV12-5 and TRBJ1-2, with no clear D. Germline V gene data show CDR1 as LGHNT and CDR2 as FRNRAP. CDR3 size: 14 residues. Trimming left V 5 bases short and J 4 bases short, with 14 bases between. CDR3 in DNA: TGTGCTAGTGGTCCCCCGGGTCTCGGCTATGGCTACACCTTC. As protein: CASGPPGLGYGYTF.

This clonotype was seen many times. The rearrangement uses TRBV28 and TRBJ2-1, with 12 nucleotides matching TRBD2. The CDR3 consists of 15 residues. V trimming: 8 bases; J trimming: 7 bases; junction bases outside the gene matches: 9. Germline V gene sequence: CDR1 MDHEN, CDR2 SYDVKM. CDR3 in DNA: TGTGCCAGCCATGAGGCTAGCGGGAGGGAAAATGAGCAGTTCTTC. It translates to CASHEASGRENEQFF. The full variable domain, its missing parts supplied by reference TRBV28 and TRBJ2-1, is DVKVTQSSRYLVKRTGEKVFLECVQDMDHENMFWYRQDPGLGLRLIYFSYDVKMKEKGDIPEGYSVSREKKERFSLILESASTNQTSMYLCASHEASGRENEQFFGPGTRLTVL.

This clonotype was observed a few times. The chain couples TRBV30 to TRBJ2-5; D perhaps matches TRBD1 (6 bases). Germline CDR1 GTSNPN, CDR2 SVGIG (reference sequence). With 4 bases removed from V and 7 bases from J, the gap between germline ends came to 19 bases. CDR3 size: 14 residues. CDR3 residues: CAWMGNRERVTQYF. As DNA, the CDR3 is TGTGCCTGGATGGGGAACAGGGAAAGGGTGACCCAGTACTTC.

This clonotype was recorded a few times. V gene TRBV28 combines with J gene TRBJ2-3, with D hard to call. The CDR3 contains 12 residues. The V gene's germline CDR1 is MDHEN and CDR2 SYDVKM. V was cut by 2 bases and J by 4 bases, with 4 bases left in between. CDR3 nucleotides: TGTGCCAGCAGTTTAATCGCAGATACGCAGTATTTT. Protein: CASSLIADTQYF. The full variable domain, completed using reference TRBV28 and TRBJ2-3, is DVKVTQSSRYLVKRTGEKVFLECVQDMDHENMFWYRQDPGLGLRLIYFSYDVKMKEKGDIPEGYSVSREKKERFSLILESASTNQTSMYLCASSLIADTQYFGPGTRLTVL.

The V and J genes are TRBV20-1 and TRBJ2-2; 8 nucleotides line up with TRBD1. This CDR3 is 16 amino acids long. V lost 0 bases and J lost 4; bases outside the gene matches: 7. The germline CDR1 and CDR2 sequences are DFQATT and SNEGSKA (reference sequence). The CDR3 protein is CSARDPGGAGTGELFF. CDR3 sequence (DNA): TGCAGTGCTAGAGATCCAGGGGGCGCGGGCACCGGGGAGCTGTTTTTT.

This clonotype came up many times. CDR3 amino acids: CASSSHPGSTDTQYF. The CDR3, as DNA: TGTGCCAGCAGTTCACACCCGGGTAGCACAGATACGCAGTATTTT. This chain joins TRBV27 and TRBJ2-3; D gene ambiguous. The CDR3 runs 15 residues. Germline V gene sequence: CDR1 MNHEY, CDR2 SMNVEV (reference sequence). Trimming pared 4 bases from V and 0 bases from J, leaving 11 bases between.

V and J are TRBV4-2 and TRBJ1-5, with no clear D. Germline CDR1 LGHNA, CDR2 YNFKEQ. Between the trimmed V and J ends, which lost 3 bases and 1 base, there was a span of 7 bases. The CDR3 loop spans 14 amino acids. This CDR3 is CASSQGGSNQPQHF. In nucleotides, the CDR3 is TGTGCCAGCAGCCAGGGTGGCAGCAATCAGCCCCAGCATTTT.

This clonotype was found many times. The rearrangement uses TRBV6-2 or TRBV6-3 and TRBJ1-2; TRBD1 is a possible D gene (6 bases). The CDR3 consists of 12 residues. Germline CDR1 and CDR2: MNHEY and SVGEGT. The V end was cut by 5 bases, the J end by 7 bases, with 11 bases between. CDR3 region: CASSQTGFGYTF. DNA for the CDR3: TGTGCCAGCAGTCAGACAGGCTTTGGCTACACCTTC.

This clonotype showed up many times. The V and J genes are TRBV27 and TRBJ2-3; 8 bases agree with TRBD2. This CDR3 spans 16 amino acids. The germline CDR1 and CDR2 sequences are MNHEY and SMNVEV (reference sequence). With 7 bases clipped from V and 2 bases from J, the junction kept 11 bases outside the gene matches. The CDR3 DNA is TGTGCCAGCAAGTCCTTACCGGGAGGGCACACAGATACGCAGTATTTT. This encodes CASKSLPGGHTDTQYF.

The gene calls are TRBV19 and TRBJ1-4; D is ambiguous. Looked up from germline, CDR1 is LNHDA and CDR2 is SQIVND (reference sequence). V dropped 5 bases and J dropped 4 bases, with 8 bases sitting between them. This CDR3 has 13 amino acids. For the CDR3, the DNA is TGTGCCAGTAGTCTCCGGTTTAATGAAAAACTGTTTTTT. This translates into CASSLRFNEKLFF.

This clonotype was seen at least ten times. The J gene is TRBJ2-2, the V gene TRBV4-1; 7 bases are shared with TRBD1. The CDR3 length is 14 residues. Germline CDR1 MGHRA, CDR2 YSYEKL. The trim removed 3 bases at V and 8 bases at J, leaving 6 bases unmatched. CDR3 sequence (DNA): TGCGCCAGCAGCCACCCCAGGGGGTCGGGGGAGCTGTTTTTT. It encodes CASSHPRGSGELFF.

Only a few counts were recorded for this clonotype. This chain links TRBV6-2 or TRBV6-3 with TRBJ2-1; 10 nucleotides align to TRBD1. Germline loops: CDR1 MNHEY, CDR2 SVGEGT. Trimming cost V 5 bases and J 8 bases; bases outside gene matches: 3. This CDR3 comprises 13 residues. CDR3 residues: CASSDRGRDEQFF. The DNA for the CDR3 is TGTGCCAGCAGTGACAGGGGGCGGGATGAGCAGTTCTTC.

This clonotype was observed a handful of times. An end of the junction does not agree with germline; a read error may underlie this. V is TRBV2 and J is TRBJ1-5; D perhaps matches TRBD1 (5 bases). Germline V gene lookup returns CDR1 SNHLY and CDR2 FYNNEI. This CDR3 spans 14 amino acids. CDR3 residues: CASSKGNPNQPQHF. The CDR3 bases are TGTGCCAGCAGCAAGGGGAACCCGAATCAACCCCAGCATTTT.

This clonotype was recorded at least ten times. The chain has TRBV3-1 and TRBJ2-1; D remains unclear. The V end lost 0 bases, the J end lost 9 bases, and 12 bases lay between the germline ends. This CDR3 comprises 14 residues. Germline CDR1 reads LGHDT; CDR2 reads YNNKEL (reference sequence). The CDR3 spells CASSQDGGFSEQFF. The DNA for the CDR3 is TGTGCCAGCAGCCAAGATGGTGGGTTCAGTGAGCAGTTCTTC.

This clonotype has a count of ten or more. The chain has TRBV20-1 and TRBJ2-1; 8 bases fit TRBD2. The CDR3 sequence is 15 residues long. Germline CDR1 and CDR2: DFQATT and SNEGSKA (reference sequence). The V gene end was trimmed by 4 bases and the J gene end by 8 bases; junction bases not matched to a gene: 13. The CDR3 is CSATQTGGVTDEQFF. The CDR3 DNA reads as TGCAGTGCTACACAAACGGGAGGGGTGACCGATGAGCAGTTCTTC.

This clonotype was observed a handful of times. CDR3 region: CASSVLGDRQPQHF. The CDR3 DNA is TGTGCCAGCAGTGTACTAGGGGACCGTCAGCCCCAGCATTTT. The chain employs TRBV2 and TRBJ1-5, with D perhaps TRBD1 (5 bases). The CDR3 is 14 amino acids. Germline V lookup: CDR1 SNHLY, CDR2 FYNNEI. V was pared by 4 bases and J by 6 bases, with 13 bases between.

The table lists this clonotype with many counts. The chain links TRBV3-1 to TRBJ1-2; D ambiguous. This CDR3 contains 13 residues. The V and J ends lost 6 bases and 4 bases respectively, with 12 bases between them. Per germline, CDR1 LGHDT and CDR2 YNNKEL (reference sequence). CDR3 coding DNA: TGTGCCAGCAGTCACTTGGATAGCTATGGCTACACCTTC. Its protein is CASSHLDSYGYTF. Drawing the rest from reference TRBV3-1 and TRBJ1-2, the complete variable domain is DTAVSQTPKYLVTQMGNDKSIKCEQNLGHDTMYWYKQDSKKFLKIMFSYNNKELIINETVPNRFSPKSPDKAHLNLHINSLELGDSAVYFCASSHLDSYGYTFGSGTRLTVV.

This clonotype was seen more than once but under ten times. The rearrangement links TRBV29-1 to TRBJ2-3; tentative D call: TRBD1 (6 bases). CDR3 length: 13 residues. Deletions cut 7 bases from V and 2 bases from J, with 13 bases between. The germline CDR1 and CDR2 sequences are SQVTM and ANQGSEA. The CDR3 sequence is CSARDILTDTQYF. The DNA of the CDR3 is TGCAGCGCCCGGGACATTCTCACAGATACGCAGTATTTT.

This clonotype was counted ten times or more. The chain couples TRBV2 to TRBJ2-3, with 8 bases matching TRBD2. Per germline, CDR1 SNHLY and CDR2 FYNNEI. The junction had 6 bases not matched to a gene; V was cut back by 7 bases and J by 0 bases. The CDR3 runs 15 residues. DNA for the CDR3: TGTGCCAGCAAATGGGCGGGAGGAAGCACAGATACGCAGTATTTT. This translates into CASKWAGGSTDTQYF. The variable domain in full, with the rest retrieved from reference TRBV2 and TRBJ2-3, is EPEVTQTPSHQVTQMGQEVILRCVPISNHLYFYWYRQILGQKVEFLVSFYNNEISEKSEIFDDQFSVERPDGSNFTLKIRSTKLEDSAMYFCASKWAGGSTDTQYFGPGTRLTVL.

The sample holds many counts of this clonotype. The rearrangement uses TRBV19 and TRBJ2-3; tentatively, D is TRBD1 (6 bases). The CDR3 is 14 residues long. The ends were cut back, 5 bases at V and 2 bases at J, with 11 bases in the middle. The V gene's germline CDR1 is LNHDA and CDR2 SQIVND (reference sequence). CDR3 in DNA: TGTGCCAGTAGTCCGGGACATCTCACAGATACGCAGTATTTT. Its protein product is CASSPGHLTDTQYF.